This TCR beta chain originates from a study of T-cell reconstitution after alpha-beta-depleted transplantation in children. The authors prepared the TCRbeta library with unique molecular identifiers. Each CDR3 protein is one row after TCRdb ran MiXCR on the PCR reads. The sample includes around 200,000 distinct CDR3 sequences, approximately 6.6% of them seen just once. This clonotype appeared many times. Trimming cost V 7 bases and J 4 bases, with 13 bases left between them. The V gene's germline CDR1 is SNHLY and CDR2 FYNNEI. This CDR3 has 13 amino acids. Material: PBMCs from the stem cell graft donor, obtained from the stem cell graft. The TCR originated in a human donor who donated a stem cell graft to a child with Wiskott-Aldrich syndrome. This sequence joins TRBV2 and TRBJ1-2, with a possible D match to TRBD1 (5 bases). The CDR3 DNA reads as TGTGCCAGCATCCTTCGGGACGGCTATGGCTACACCTTC. This codes for CASILRDGYGYTF.